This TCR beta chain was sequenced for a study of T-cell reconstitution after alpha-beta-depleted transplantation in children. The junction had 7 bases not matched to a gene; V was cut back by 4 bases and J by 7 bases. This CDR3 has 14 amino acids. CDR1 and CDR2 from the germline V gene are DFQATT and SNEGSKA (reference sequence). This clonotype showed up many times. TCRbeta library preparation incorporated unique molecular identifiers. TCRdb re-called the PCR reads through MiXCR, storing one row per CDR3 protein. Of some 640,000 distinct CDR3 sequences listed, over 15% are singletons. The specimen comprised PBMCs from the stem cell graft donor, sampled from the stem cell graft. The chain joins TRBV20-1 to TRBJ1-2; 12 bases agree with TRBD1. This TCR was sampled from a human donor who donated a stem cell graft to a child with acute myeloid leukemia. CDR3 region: CSATTGTGGPGYTF. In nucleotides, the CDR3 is TGCAGTGCTACTACCGGGACAGGGGGCCCTGGCTACACCTTC.